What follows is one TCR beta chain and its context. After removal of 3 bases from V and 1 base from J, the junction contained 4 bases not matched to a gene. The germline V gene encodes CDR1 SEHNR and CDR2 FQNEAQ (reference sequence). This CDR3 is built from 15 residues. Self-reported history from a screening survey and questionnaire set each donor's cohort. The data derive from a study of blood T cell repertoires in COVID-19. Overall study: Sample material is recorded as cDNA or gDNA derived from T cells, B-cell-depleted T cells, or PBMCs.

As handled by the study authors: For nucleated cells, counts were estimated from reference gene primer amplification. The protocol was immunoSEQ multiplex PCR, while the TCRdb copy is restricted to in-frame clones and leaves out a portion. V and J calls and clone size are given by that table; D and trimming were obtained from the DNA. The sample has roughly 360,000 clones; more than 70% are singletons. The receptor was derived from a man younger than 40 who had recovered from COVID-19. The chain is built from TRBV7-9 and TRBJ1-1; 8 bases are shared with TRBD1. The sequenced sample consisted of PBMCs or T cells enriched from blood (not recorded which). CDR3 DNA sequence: TGTGCCAGCAGCTTTGCAGGGGGCAGGAACACTGAAGCTTTCTTT. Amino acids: CASSFAGGRNTEAFF.